This TCR beta chain appears in the sequencing data of a study of blood T cell repertoires in COVID-19. Deletions cut 1 base from V and 2 bases from J, with 3 bases between. This CDR3 has 12 amino acids. The germline V gene encodes CDR1 SGHNT and CDR2 YYREEE (reference sequence). Sequenced by immunoSEQ multiplex PCR; TCRdb stores in-frame clones only, minus some. This table has about 170,000 clones, more than 80% appearing once. The clonotype was recovered from a man between 50 and 59 years old who had recovered from COVID-19. The chain is built from TRBV5-4 and TRBJ1-2; D not resolved. Sequencing was done on a sample of PBMCs or T cells enriched from blood (not recorded which). The CDR3 nucleotides read TGTGCCAGCAGCTTGAGCAACTATGGCTACACCTTC. Its translation is CASSLSNYGYTF.